Each of the 19 T cell receptor beta chains below was sequenced from the same sample in a study of blood T cell repertoires in COVID-19. Assay used: immunoSEQ multiplex PCR; TCRdb lists only in-frame clones, some missing. The table lists around 370,000 clones, more than 75% of them singletons. The specimen was PBMCs or T cells enriched from blood (not recorded which). The receptors originated from a young woman who had recovered from COVID-19.

CDR3 loop: CASSLHYGYTF. The CDR3 bases are TGTGCCAGCAGCCTACACTATGGCTACACCTTC. This chain joins TRBV28 and TRBJ1-2; D gene unclear. The CDR3 runs 11 residues. Per the germline V gene, CDR1 is MDHEN and CDR2 is SYDVKM. Between the trimmed V and J ends, which lost 6 bases and 3 bases, there was a span of 5 bases.

The genes are TRBV7-6 and TRBJ1-4; unclear D gene. In germline, CDR1 is SGHVS, CDR2 FNYEAQ. The CDR3 is 14 amino acids. V lost 1 base to trimming and J lost 8 bases, with 11 bases between them. The CDR3 reads CASSLDRFGEKLFF. In DNA form, the CDR3 reads TGTGCCAGCAGCTTAGATCGCTTCGGGGAAAAACTGTTTTTT.

The chain couples TRBV5-4 to TRBJ1-2; no definite D call. Per germline, CDR1 SGHNT and CDR2 YYREEE (reference sequence). Trimming shortened V by 0 bases and J by 4 bases, and 19 bases separated the two germline ends. The CDR3 has 17 residues. CDR3 bases: TGTGCCAGCAGCTTGGTCCCCACAGCTTTCTCTTTCTATGGCTACACCTTC. It is translated as CASSLVPTAFSFYGYTF.

This sequence joins TRBV25-1 and TRBJ1-6; perhaps TRBD1 as D (6 bases). There are 17 residues in the CDR3. V was clipped by 7 bases and J by 1 base, with 17 bases between them. Per the germline V gene, CDR1 is MGHDK and CDR2 is SYGVNS. The CDR3 bases are TGTGCCAGCACCCAAGGGGGGGTGAGGTCCTATAATTCACCCCTCCACTTT. This gives the protein CASTQGGVRSYNSPLHF.

The rearrangement joins TRBV15 to TRBJ1-2; no firm D call. This CDR3 contains 14 residues. V was trimmed by 2 bases and J by 0 bases, leaving 7 bases between them. Germline V gene data show CDR1 as LNHNV and CDR2 as YYDKDF (reference sequence). Here the CDR3 reads CATSRRASNYGYTF. The CDR3 DNA reads as TGTGCCACCAGCAGAAGAGCATCTAACTATGGCTACACCTTC.

V usage is TRBV7-9 and J usage is TRBJ2-1, with 9 positions matching TRBD1. V trimming: 0 bases; J trimming: 4 bases; junction bases outside the gene matches: 4. Germline-derived CDR1 and CDR2 are SEHNR and FQNEAQ (reference sequence). The CDR3 contains 16 residues. The CDR3 nucleotides are TGTGCCAGCAGCTTAGCGAGGACAGGGGCTTACAATGAGCAGTTCTTC. Protein: CASSLARTGAYNEQFF.

The rearrangement links TRBV7-9 to TRBJ1-5, with D possibly being TRBD1 (5 bases). Trimming stripped 5 bases from V and 5 bases from J, with 13 bases between. This CDR3 region has 14 residues. CDR1 and CDR2 (germline): SEHNR, FQNEAQ (reference sequence). The CDR3 DNA sequence: TGTGCCAGCAGCCCTGGGGGGGGTGATCAGCCCCAGCATTTT. Amino acid sequence: CASSPGGGDQPQHF.

V gene TRBV14 combines with J gene TRBJ2-3; D may be TRBD1 (5 bases). The length of the CDR3 is 15 residues. Germline CDR1 reads SGHDN; CDR2 reads FVKESK. Trimming took 3 bases from V and 5 from J, leaving 15 bases between them. CDR3 amino acids: CASSQGQKPQDTQYF. CDR3 DNA: TGTGCCAGCAGCCAGGGGCAGAAACCCCAAGATACGCAGTATTTT. Variable domain in full (rest from reference TRBV14 and TRBJ2-3): EAGVTQFPSHSVIEKGQTVTLRCDPISGHDNLYWYRRVMGKEIKFLLHFVKESKQDESGMPNNRFLAERTGGTYSTLKVQPAELEDSGVYFCASSQGQKPQDTQYFGPGTRLTVL.

The chain carries TRBV7-9 and TRBJ1-6, with 8 bases matching TRBD1. The CDR3 consists of 16 residues. Looked up from germline, CDR1 is SEHNR and CDR2 is FQNEAQ (reference sequence). V lost 5 bases, J lost 10 bases, and 13 bases stayed unmatched. CDR3 residues: CASSERGQGVGSPLHF. The CDR3 DNA sequence: TGTGCCAGCAGCGAGAGAGGACAGGGCGTAGGATCACCCCTCCACTTT.

The gene calls are TRBV5-4 and TRBJ1-6, with D possibly TRBD1 on 6 matching bases. CDR3 size: 15 residues. Deletions cut 2 bases from V and 7 bases from J, with 13 bases between. Germline loops: CDR1 SGHNT, CDR2 YYREEE (reference sequence). DNA for the CDR3: TGTGCCAGCAGCTTTTTTGGGGGACACAATTCACCCCTCCACTTT. This encodes CASSFFGGHNSPLHF.

This clone was observed a few times. This chain connects TRBV27 to TRBJ2-7; 7 bases line up with TRBD1. Germline CDR1 reads MNHEY; CDR2 reads SMNVEV (reference sequence). Unmatched junction bases numbered 13, after V lost 6 bases and J lost 5 bases. This CDR3 region has 15 residues. The CDR3 spells CASSPRDSPINEQYF. CDR3 in DNA: TGTGCCAGCAGCCCACGGGACAGCCCTATCAACGAGCAGTACTTC.

CDR3 DNA: TGTGCCTGGAGTGTCGGGGTGTTGGGTGAGACCCAGTACTTC. It translates to CAWSVGVLGETQYF. This chain uses TRBV30 with TRBJ2-5, with D possibly matching TRBD2 (5 bases). CDR1 GTSNPN and CDR2 SVGIG come from the germline V gene (reference sequence). V lost 0 bases and J lost 5, with 13 bases in between. CDR3 length: 14 residues.

The chain's CDR3 is CASSLDGGLMIRYGYTF. The CDR3 coding sequence is TGTGCCAGCAGCTTAGACGGGGGGCTGATGATTCGGTATGGCTACACCTTC. This chain joins TRBV11-2 and TRBJ1-2, with a possible D match to TRBD1 (6 bases). V was clipped by 0 bases and J by 5 bases, with 19 bases between them. From germline, CDR1 is SGHAT and CDR2 FQNNGV. CDR3 length: 17 residues.

CDR3 in DNA: TGTGCCAGCAGTTTAAGGCTGACGGGTTCGGGAGGCTACACCTTC. As protein: CASSLRLTGSGGYTF. This chain connects TRBV28 to TRBJ1-2; D uncertain. V lost 2 bases and J 8 bases, leaving 18 bases between the germline ends. The CDR3 is 15 residues long. Germline CDR1 reads MDHEN; CDR2 reads SYDVKM.

The V call is TRBV5-1, the J call TRBJ1-1; D is unresolved. The CDR3 runs to 15 residues. The V gene lost 3 bases and the J gene lost 3 bases, with 15 bases spanning the gap. Germline V lookup: CDR1 SGHRS, CDR2 YFSETQ. The CDR3 region has the DNA TGCGCCAGCAGCTCCCCACCCGTGGGCGACACTGAAGCTTTCTTT. Its translation is CASSSPPVGDTEAFF.

The V and J genes are TRBV6-5 and TRBJ2-2; weak D call: TRBD1 (6 bases). Germline values: CDR1 MNHEY, CDR2 SVGAGI. Trimming took 4 bases from V and 6 from J, leaving 12 bases between them. The CDR3 covers 14 residues. The CDR3 loop reads CASSLTGSSGELFF. In DNA, the CDR3 is TGTGCCAGCAGTTTAACAGGGTCCTCCGGGGAGCTGTTTTTT.

This clone was observed once. The J gene is TRBJ1-3, the V gene TRBV23-1, with no clear D. TRBV23-1 is recorded as an ORF, its role being uncertain. The CDR3 sequence is 13 residues long. V lost 7 bases to trimming and J lost 2 bases, with 9 bases between them. In DNA form, the CDR3 reads TGCGCCAGCAATGCGACTGCTGGAAACACCATATATTTT. This translates into CASNATAGNTIYF.

The chain combines TRBV4-1 with TRBJ2-2, with 8 bases lining up with TRBD1. Germline lookup yields CDR1 MGHRA and CDR2 YSYEKL. The CDR3 covers 19 residues. J gave up 6 bases and V 0 bases, and 15 bases lay outside the gene matches. The CDR3 nucleotides are TGCGCCAGCAGCCAAGATATTGACAGGGGACCCGAAGTCCCCGGGGAGCTGTTTTTT. It is translated as CASSQDIDRGPEVPGELFF.

The V and J genes are TRBV6-2 or TRBV6-3 and TRBJ2-7; perhaps TRBD1 as D (6 bases). Germline V CDR1 and CDR2: MNHEY, SVGEGT. The CDR3 covers 13 residues. V lost 2 bases, J lost 7 bases, and 12 bases lay in between. CDR3 loop: CASSYMGAREQYF. The CDR3 nucleotides are TGTGCCAGCAGTTACATGGGGGCGCGGGAGCAGTACTTC.